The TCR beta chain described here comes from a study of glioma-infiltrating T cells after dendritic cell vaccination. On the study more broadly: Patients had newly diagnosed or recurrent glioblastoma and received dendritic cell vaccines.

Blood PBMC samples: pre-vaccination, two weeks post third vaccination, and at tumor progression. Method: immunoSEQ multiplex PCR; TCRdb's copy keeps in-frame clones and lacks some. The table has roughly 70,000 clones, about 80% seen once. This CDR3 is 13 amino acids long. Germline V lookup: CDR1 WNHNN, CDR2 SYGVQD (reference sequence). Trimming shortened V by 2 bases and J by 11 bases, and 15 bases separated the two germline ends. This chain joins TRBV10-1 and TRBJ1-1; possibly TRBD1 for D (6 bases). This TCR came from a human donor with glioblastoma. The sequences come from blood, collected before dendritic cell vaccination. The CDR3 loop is CASSEGGGAGAFF. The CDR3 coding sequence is TGCGCCAGCAGTGAGGGGGGGGGCGCGGGGGCTTTCTTT.